This record covers a single TCR beta chain. This specimen belongs to a study of blood T cell repertoires in COVID-19. Study in general: COVID-19 samples collected from the United States, Italy and Spain covered acute and convalescent phases. In each case, the material was cDNA or gDNA derived from T cells, B-cell-depleted T cells, or PBMCs.

J was trimmed by 5 bases and V by 0 bases; bases with no gene match: 1. In germline, CDR1 is SGHNT, CDR2 YYREEE (reference sequence). The CDR3 has 13 amino acids. Authors' data handling: How many nucleated cells were present was estimated from reference gene primer amplification. Data came from immunoSEQ multiplex PCR; TCRdb stores just in-frame clones and leaves some out. V and J calls and clone size are given by that table; D and trimming were obtained from the DNA. The sample lists roughly 100,000 clones, approximately 80% occurring once. The sequence was collected from a man aged 65-85 years with acute or convalescent COVID-19. The V gene is TRBV5-4, the J gene TRBJ1-2; 7 positions match TRBD1. What was sequenced was peripheral blood. The CDR3 DNA reads TGTGCCAGCAGCTTGGGGGACAGTTATGGCTACACCTTC. It is translated as CASSLGDSYGYTF.